Following are 27 T cell receptor beta chains from one sample sequenced in a study of blood T cell repertoires in COVID-19. Profiling relied on immunoSEQ multiplex PCR, and the TCRdb table lists in-frame clones only, not all of them. The sample records approximately 450,000 clones, roughly 85% being singletons. Material: PBMCs or T cells enriched from blood (not recorded which). These receptors were collected from a woman under 30 with acute COVID-19.

The table lists this clone with a few counts. The chain carries TRBV6-5 and TRBJ1-1; D possibly corresponds to TRBD1 (5 bases). The CDR3 consists of 14 residues. Trimming took off 6 bases at V and 7 bases at J, with 18 bases between the two ends. Germline loops: CDR1 MNHEY, CDR2 SVGAGI. In DNA, the CDR3 is TGTGCCAGCAGGTTCCTCAGGGAAACTGGTGAAGCTTTCTTT. Protein product: CASRFLRETGEAFF.

V is TRBV25-1 and J is TRBJ1-3; weak D call: TRBD1 (5 bases). This CDR3 is built from 14 residues. Germline loops: CDR1 MGHDK, CDR2 SYGVNS. V was pared by 3 bases and J by 6 bases, with 12 bases between. CDR3 region: CASSEGGPENTIYF. The CDR3 bases are TGTGCCAGCAGTGAGGGGGGTCCGGAAAACACCATATATTTT.

This clone was counted a few times. V gene TRBV9 combines with J gene TRBJ1-1; D perhaps matches TRBD1 (5 bases). The CDR3 has 12 amino acids. Germline V CDR1 and CDR2: SGDLS, YYNGEE. Trimming removed 5 bases from V and 4 bases from J, with 9 bases in between. The CDR3 coding sequence is TGTGCCAGCAGTCGCGGGGGCACTGAAGCTTTCTTT. It codes for CASSRGGTEAFF.

The gene calls are TRBV5-5 and TRBJ1-4; TRBD1 agrees at 7 bases. V shed 4 bases and J 5 bases; nucleotides not matched to a gene: 5. There are 14 residues in the CDR3. Germline-derived CDR1 and CDR2 are SGHKS and YYEKEE (reference sequence). The CDR3 DNA is TGTGCCAGCAGCCTGGACAGGAGAAATGAAAAACTGTTTTTT. This sequence encodes CASSLDRRNEKLFF.

This chain connects TRBV9 to TRBJ2-5; D perhaps matches TRBD1 (5 bases). The CDR3 is made up of 16 amino acids. CDR1 is SGDLS and CDR2 is YYNGEE in the germline V gene. Trimming left V 2 bases short and J 1 base short, with 15 bases between. CDR3 bases: TGTGCCAGCAGCGTGGCTCTTGACAGCCTCCAAGAGACCCAGTACTTC. Amino acid sequence: CASSVALDSLQETQYF.

The chain is built from TRBV6-5 and TRBJ2-3, with D perhaps TRBD2 (6 bases). Germline values: CDR1 MNHEY, CDR2 SVGAGI. The CDR3 sequence is 13 residues long. V gave up 6 bases and J gave up 2 bases, with 9 bases separating them. The CDR3 sequence: CASRRDFTDTQYF. In DNA, the CDR3 is TGTGCCAGCAGGCGGGACTTCACAGATACGCAGTATTTT.

The chain has TRBV30 and TRBJ1-2, with 7 positions matching TRBD1. Looked up from germline, CDR1 is GTSNPN and CDR2 is SVGIG (reference sequence). This CDR3 is 12 amino acids long. After removal of 1 base from V and 6 bases from J, the junction contained 2 bases not matched to a gene. CDR3 in amino acids: CAWSDQGDGYTF. The CDR3 DNA reads TGTGCCTGGAGTGACCAGGGGGATGGCTACACCTTC.

The chain couples TRBV12-5 to TRBJ1-1; D is unclear. Trimming left V 7 bases short and J 5 bases short, with 8 bases between. The CDR3 has 11 residues. Per the germline V gene, CDR1 is LGHNT and CDR2 is FRNRAP. The CDR3 region has the DNA TGTGCTAGTGAAGAGGAAACTGAAGCTTTCTTT. This encodes CASEEETEAFF.

This clone was picked up one time. The chain couples TRBV2 to TRBJ1-2; D is perhaps TRBD1 (6 bases). Trimming cost V 1 base and J 2 bases, with 8 bases left between them. Germline CDR1 reads SNHLY; CDR2 reads FYNNEI. The CDR3 is made up of 14 amino acids. CDR3 sequence reads: CASSEGQENYGYTF. The CDR3 nucleotides read TGTGCCAGCAGTGAAGGACAGGAAAACTATGGCTACACCTTC.

This chain uses TRBV28 with TRBJ2-7, with TRBD1 matching 11 bases. The germline gives CDR1 MDHEN, CDR2 SYDVKM. The ends lost 3 bases at V and 4 bases at J; junction bases unmatched: 5. This CDR3 spans 15 amino acids. CDR3 amino acids: CASSFWDRGEYEQYF. The CDR3, as DNA: TGTGCCAGCAGTTTCTGGGACAGGGGGGAATACGAGCAGTACTTC.

The chain is built from TRBV6-5 and TRBJ2-2; D is unclear. Per germline, CDR1 MNHEY and CDR2 SVGAGI. This CDR3 spans 14 amino acids. Between the trimmed V and J ends, which lost 10 bases and 4 bases, there was a span of 16 bases. The CDR3 here is CATYPQAVTGELFF. Written as DNA, the CDR3 is TGTGCCACCTACCCCCAGGCTGTCACCGGGGAGCTGTTTTTT.

The chain has TRBV27 and TRBJ1-2; tentative D call: TRBD1 (5 bases). V was cut by 3 bases and J by 3 bases, with 11 bases left in between. This CDR3 is 14 amino acids long. Germline-derived CDR1 and CDR2 are MNHEY and SMNVEV (reference sequence). The CDR3 DNA follows: TGTGCCAGCAGTTTTGGAGGGGTTCACTATGGCTACACCTTC. Amino acids: CASSFGGVHYGYTF.

This chain links TRBV4-1 with TRBJ2-3; D unresolved. CDR1 is MGHRA, CDR2 YSYEKL, per germline. Trimming removed 0 bases at V and 2 bases at J, with 15 bases between. There are 17 residues in the CDR3. Here the CDR3 reads CASSQDKWQRDTDTQYF. The CDR3, as DNA: TGCGCCAGCAGCCAAGATAAGTGGCAGCGTGACACAGATACGCAGTATTTT.

This chain uses TRBV5-8 with TRBJ1-5; D gene uncertain. Trimming stripped 5 bases from V and 6 bases from J, with 12 bases between. Germline V gene lookup returns CDR1 SGHTS and CDR2 YDEGEE. CDR3 size: 13 residues. The CDR3 loop is CASSRLLGQPQHF. The CDR3 DNA follows: TGTGCCAGCAGTCGACTGCTGGGTCAGCCCCAGCATTTT.

This chain links TRBV5-8 with TRBJ1-2; 8 positions match TRBD1. Germline CDR1 reads SGHTS; CDR2 reads YDEGEE. CDR3 length: 14 amino acids. V gave up 4 bases and J gave up 2 bases; unmatched junction bases: 4. CDR3 in DNA: TGTGCCAGCAGCACCGGACAGGGCAACTATGGCTACACCTTC. Residues: CASSTGQGNYGYTF.

This chain links TRBV27 with TRBJ2-7, with 7 bases lining up with TRBD2. Trimming cost V 3 bases and J 0 bases; bases outside gene matches: 8. In germline, CDR1 is MNHEY, CDR2 SMNVEV (reference sequence). This CDR3 spans 16 amino acids. The CDR3 protein is CASSFIGGRSSYEQYF. In nucleotides, the CDR3 is TGTGCCAGCAGTTTTATAGGCGGGAGAAGCTCCTACGAGCAGTACTTC.

This rearrangement joins TRBV9 to TRBJ2-7; 9 nucleotides match TRBD1. Germline values: CDR1 SGDLS, CDR2 YYNGEE. The CDR3 runs 14 residues. The ends lost 0 bases at V and 6 bases at J; junction bases unmatched: 4. The CDR3 DNA is TGTGCCAGCAGCGTAGGCGGGACAGGGCTCGAGCAGTACTTC. It is translated as CASSVGGTGLEQYF.

This clone was seen just once. The rearrangement joins TRBV19 to TRBJ1-2; D ambiguous. The V end was cut by 7 bases, the J end by 8 bases, with 14 bases between. The CDR3 consists of 12 residues. Germline assignment: CDR1 LNHDA and CDR2 SQIVND (reference sequence). The CDR3 protein is CASNLQMGGYTF. The DNA for the CDR3 is TGTGCCAGTAACTTACAAATGGGCGGCTACACCTTC.

This chain uses TRBV7-2 with TRBJ2-7; 10 positions agree with TRBD1. With 5 bases clipped from V and 6 bases from J, the junction kept 4 bases outside the gene matches. Germline V lookup: CDR1 SGHTA, CDR2 FQGNSA. The CDR3 is 13 residues long. The CDR3 DNA reads TGTGCCAGCAGCACGGGACAGGGGAGCGAGCAGTACTTC. Protein sequence: CASSTGQGSEQYF. Complete variable domain (other parts from reference TRBV7-2 and TRBJ2-7): GAGVSQSPSNKVTEKGKDVELRCDPISGHTALYWYRQSLGQGLEFLIYFQGNSAPDKSGLPSDRFSAERTGGSVSTLTIQRTQQEDSAVYLCASSTGQGSEQYFGPGTRLTVT.

This chain uses TRBV3-1 (or the pseudogene TRBV3-2) with TRBJ1-6; TRBD1 matches at 10 bases. The CDR3 totals 13 residues. Germline CDR1 reads LGHDT; CDR2 reads YNNKEL (reference sequence). V gave up 8 bases and J gave up 7 bases; unmatched junction bases: 2. This chain's CDR3 is CASGTGDNSPLHF. CDR3 nucleotides: TGTGCCAGCGGGACAGGGGACAATTCACCCCTCCACTTT.

V gene TRBV10-3 combines with J gene TRBJ2-2; D perhaps matches TRBD1 (6 bases). Germline CDR1 is ENHRY and CDR2 is SYGVKD. Trimming cost V 8 bases and J 3 bases, with 13 bases left between them. The CDR3 spans 14 residues. The CDR3 sequence is CAISQGRDTGELFF. CDR3 sequence (DNA): TGTGCCATCTCCCAGGGGCGGGACACCGGGGAGCTGTTTTTT.

The V call is TRBV2, the J call TRBJ2-1, with D perhaps matching TRBD2 (5 bases). CDR3 size: 10 residues. The germline V gene encodes CDR1 SNHLY and CDR2 FYNNEI. Trimming stripped 8 bases from V and 8 bases from J, with 7 bases between. The CDR3 DNA reads TGTGCCAGCTACGGGGATGAGCAGTTCTTC. It translates to CASYGDEQFF. Drawing the rest from reference TRBV2 and TRBJ2-1, the complete variable domain is EPEVTQTPSHQVTQMGQEVILRCVPISNHLYFYWYRQILGQKVEFLVSFYNNEISEKSEIFDDQFSVERPDGSNFTLKIRSTKLEDSAMYFCASYGDEQFFGPGTRLTVL.

This chain links TRBV5-5 with TRBJ2-1, with TRBD2 as a possible D gene (6 bases). Germline V CDR1 and CDR2: SGHKS, YYEKEE (reference sequence). The CDR3 consists of 17 residues. The ends were cut back, 0 bases at V and 0 bases at J, with 13 bases in the middle. The CDR3 coding sequence is TGTGCCAGCAGCTTGGTGGCTAGCGCTAGCTCCTACAATGAGCAGTTCTTC. Its protein product is CASSLVASASSYNEQFF.

The genes are TRBV12-5 and TRBJ1-2; D unresolved. V was pared by 1 base and J by 5 bases, with 5 bases between. This CDR3 is built from 12 residues. In germline, CDR1 is LGHNT, CDR2 FRNRAP. The CDR3, as DNA: TGTGCTAGTGGTTTGGCAGGATATGGCTACACCTTC. Translated: CASGLAGYGYTF.

V gene TRBV15 combines with J gene TRBJ1-3; 7 nucleotides align to TRBD1. Germline V gene sequence: CDR1 LNHNV, CDR2 YYDKDF (reference sequence). The CDR3 sequence is 15 residues long. V lost 3 bases to trimming and J lost 0 bases; unmatched junction nucleotides: 2. CDR3 coding DNA: TGTGCCACCAGCAGCCGGACAGGCTCTGGAAACACCATATATTTT. Translating gives CATSSRTGSGNTIYF.

For this clone: Other DNA sequences of this sample code for an identical CDR3. The V and J genes are TRBV6-5 and TRBJ1-1; TRBD1 might be the D (5 bases). The CDR3 totals 13 residues. V was cut by 8 bases and J by 3 bases, with 13 bases left in between. The germline CDR1 and CDR2 sequences are MNHEY and SVGAGI. The CDR3 nucleotides are TGTGCCAGCCGGCGGGGAGGGGACACTGAAGCTTTCTTT. This codes for CASRRGGDTEAFF.

As DNA, the CDR3 is TGTGCCAGCAGCCCGAGCGGGACCATATTAAGAGGGGAGCAGTACTTC. Its translation: CASSPSGTILRGEQYF. V is TRBV7-9 and J is TRBJ2-7; 7 bases agree with TRBD2. The CDR3 spans 16 residues. V was pared by 5 bases and J by 7 bases, with 17 bases of the junction left unmatched. The germline CDR1 and CDR2 sequences are SEHNR and FQNEAQ (reference sequence).